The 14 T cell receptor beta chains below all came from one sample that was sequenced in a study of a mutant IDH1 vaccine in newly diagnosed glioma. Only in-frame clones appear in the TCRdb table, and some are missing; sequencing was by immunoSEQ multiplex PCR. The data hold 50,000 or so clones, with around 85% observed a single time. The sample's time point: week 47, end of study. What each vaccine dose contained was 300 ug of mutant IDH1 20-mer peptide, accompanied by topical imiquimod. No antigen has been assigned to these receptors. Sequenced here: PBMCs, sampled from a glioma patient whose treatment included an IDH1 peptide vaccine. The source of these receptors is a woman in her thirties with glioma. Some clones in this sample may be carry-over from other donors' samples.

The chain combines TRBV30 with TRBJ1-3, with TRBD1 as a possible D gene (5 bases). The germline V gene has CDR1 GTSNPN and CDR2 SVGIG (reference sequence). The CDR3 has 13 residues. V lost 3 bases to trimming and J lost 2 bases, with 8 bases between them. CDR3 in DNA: TGTGCCTGGAGCGCGGGGGCTGGAAACACCATATATTTT. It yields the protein CAWSAGAGNTIYF.

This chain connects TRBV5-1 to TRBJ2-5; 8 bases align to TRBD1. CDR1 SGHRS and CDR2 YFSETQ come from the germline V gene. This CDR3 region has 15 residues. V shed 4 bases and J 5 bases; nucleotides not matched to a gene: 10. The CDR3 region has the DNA TGCGCCAGCAGCCCCCAGCCGACAGGGGCCGAGACCCAGTACTTC. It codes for CASSPQPTGAETQYF.

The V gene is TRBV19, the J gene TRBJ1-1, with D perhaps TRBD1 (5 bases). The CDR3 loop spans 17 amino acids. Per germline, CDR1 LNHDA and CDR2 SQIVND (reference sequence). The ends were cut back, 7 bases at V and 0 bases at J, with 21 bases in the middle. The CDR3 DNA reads TGTGCCAGTACCCCGGGGAGGGGTCACGGCATGAACACTGAAGCTTTCTTT. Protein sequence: CASTPGRGHGMNTEAFF.

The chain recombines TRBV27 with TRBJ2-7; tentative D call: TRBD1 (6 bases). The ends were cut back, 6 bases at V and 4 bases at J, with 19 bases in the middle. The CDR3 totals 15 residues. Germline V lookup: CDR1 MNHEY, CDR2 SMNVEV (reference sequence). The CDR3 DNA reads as TGTGCCAGCAGCCCCCCCGGGACAATCCTTTACGAGCAGTACTTC. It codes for CASSPPGTILYEQYF.

CDR3 sequence (DNA): TGTGCCAGTAGTACCTCTCTGGGGCGGGAGGGCCTCAATGAGCAGTTCTTC. This codes for CASSTSLGREGLNEQFF. The V and J genes are TRBV19 and TRBJ2-1; TRBD2 matches 9 bases. J gave up 6 bases and V 4 bases, and 13 bases lay outside the gene matches. Germline V lookup: CDR1 LNHDA, CDR2 SQIVND (reference sequence). This CDR3 has 17 residues.

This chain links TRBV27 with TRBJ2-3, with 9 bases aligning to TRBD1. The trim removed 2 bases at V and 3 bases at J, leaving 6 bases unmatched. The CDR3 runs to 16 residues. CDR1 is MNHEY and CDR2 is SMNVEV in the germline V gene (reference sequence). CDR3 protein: CASSLTQGAATDTQYF. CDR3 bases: TGTGCCAGCAGTTTAACACAGGGGGCTGCGACAGATACGCAGTATTTT.

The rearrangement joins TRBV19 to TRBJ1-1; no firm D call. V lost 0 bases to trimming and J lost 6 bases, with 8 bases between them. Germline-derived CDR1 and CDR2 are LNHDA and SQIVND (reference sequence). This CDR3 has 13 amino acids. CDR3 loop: CASSIDLESEAFF. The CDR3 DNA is TGTGCCAGTAGTATAGATCTGGAATCTGAAGCTTTCTTT. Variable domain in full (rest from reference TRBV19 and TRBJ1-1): DGGITQSPKYLFRKEGQNVTLSCEQNLNHDAMYWYRQDPGQGLRLIYYSQIVNDFQKGDIAEGYSVSREKKESFPLTVTSAQKNPTAFYLCASSIDLESEAFFGQGTRLTVV.

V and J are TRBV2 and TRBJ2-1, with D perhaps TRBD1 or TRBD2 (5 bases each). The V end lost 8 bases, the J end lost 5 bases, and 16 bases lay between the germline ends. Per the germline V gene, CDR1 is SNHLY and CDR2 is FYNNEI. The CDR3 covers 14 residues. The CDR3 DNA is TGTGCCAGCGTAATACGGGAAGGGGACAATGAGCAGTTCTTC. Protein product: CASVIREGDNEQFF.

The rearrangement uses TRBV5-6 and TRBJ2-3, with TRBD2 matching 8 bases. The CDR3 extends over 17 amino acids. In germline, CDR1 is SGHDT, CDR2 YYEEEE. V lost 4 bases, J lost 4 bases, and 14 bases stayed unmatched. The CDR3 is CASSLAGSGVVADTQYF. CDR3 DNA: TGTGCCAGCAGCCTGGCTGGTAGCGGGGTGGTTGCAGATACGCAGTATTTT.

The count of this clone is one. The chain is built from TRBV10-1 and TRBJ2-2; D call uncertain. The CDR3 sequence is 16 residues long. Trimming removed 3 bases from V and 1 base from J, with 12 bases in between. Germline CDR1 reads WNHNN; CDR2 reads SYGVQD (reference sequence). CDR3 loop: CASSDYGPENTGELFF. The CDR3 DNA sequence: TGCGCCAGCAGTGACTACGGGCCGGAGAACACCGGGGAGCTGTTTTTT.

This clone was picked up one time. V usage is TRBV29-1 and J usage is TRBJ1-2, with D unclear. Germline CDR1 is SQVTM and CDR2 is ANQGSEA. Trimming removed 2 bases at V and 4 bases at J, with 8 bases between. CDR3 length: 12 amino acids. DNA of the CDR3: TGCAGCGTTGAAAAGGGTCGCTATGGCTACACCTTC. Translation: CSVEKGRYGYTF.

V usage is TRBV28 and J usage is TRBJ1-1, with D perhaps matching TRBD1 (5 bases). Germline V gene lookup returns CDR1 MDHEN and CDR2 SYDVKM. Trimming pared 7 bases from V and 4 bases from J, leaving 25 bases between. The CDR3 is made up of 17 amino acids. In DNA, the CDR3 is TGTGCCAGCACCCTACGTTTGTTCGGGACGGTTGGCACTGAAGCTTTCTTT. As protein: CASTLRLFGTVGTEAFF.

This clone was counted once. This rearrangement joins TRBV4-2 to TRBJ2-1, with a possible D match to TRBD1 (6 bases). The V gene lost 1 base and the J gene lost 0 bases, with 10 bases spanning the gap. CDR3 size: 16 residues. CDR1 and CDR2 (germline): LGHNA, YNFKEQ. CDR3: CASSQVGAVSYNEQFF. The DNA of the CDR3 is TGTGCCAGCAGCCAAGTGGGGGCGGTCTCCTACAATGAGCAGTTCTTC.

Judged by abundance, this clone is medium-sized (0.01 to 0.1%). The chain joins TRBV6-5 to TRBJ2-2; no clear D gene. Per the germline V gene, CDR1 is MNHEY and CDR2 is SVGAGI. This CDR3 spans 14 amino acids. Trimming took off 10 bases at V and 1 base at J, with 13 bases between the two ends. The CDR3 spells CATAVPGNTGELFF. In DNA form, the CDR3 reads TGTGCCACCGCGGTGCCGGGGAACACCGGGGAGCTGTTTTTT.